A single sample is the source of the 30 T cell receptor beta chains below, sequenced in a study of cytomegalovirus exposure and HLA in healthy donors. The PCR used 60 Vbeta and 13 Jbeta primers. Profiling relied on immunoSEQ multiplex PCR, and the TCRdb table lists in-frame clones only, not all of them. This table has about 130,000 clones, about two thirds appearing once. Input material: PBMCs. The receptors derive from a man aged 25-45 years in good health and CMV-seronegative.

This clone was recorded a few times. The chain uses TRBV10-3 and TRBJ2-7; D is ambiguous. Germline lookup yields CDR1 ENHRY and CDR2 SYGVKD. Trimming shortened V by 3 bases and J by 0 bases, and 12 bases separated the two germline ends. There are 15 residues in the CDR3. The CDR3 is CAISEEPLSSYEQYF. CDR3 bases: TGTGCCATCAGTGAAGAGCCTCTAAGCTCCTACGAGCAGTACTTC.

The genes are TRBV7-9 and TRBJ2-2, with D possibly being TRBD2 (6 bases). The CDR3 totals 14 residues. Germline CDR1 and CDR2: SEHNR and FQNEAQ (reference sequence). The V and J ends lost 11 bases and 0 bases respectively, with 13 bases between them. CDR3 region: CADQRGSNTGELFF. The DNA of the CDR3 is TGTGCCGATCAACGGGGGTCGAACACCGGGGAGCTGTTTTTT.

This chain connects TRBV9 to TRBJ2-3; the D gene is possibly TRBD1 (5 bases). This CDR3 has 15 residues. Germline loops: CDR1 SGDLS, CDR2 YYNGEE. The V and J ends lost 0 bases and 6 bases respectively, with 14 bases between them. The CDR3 sequence: CASSVDGAPEDTQYF. The DNA for the CDR3 is TGTGCCAGCAGCGTAGATGGGGCCCCCGAGGATACGCAGTATTTT. Supplemented by reference TRBV9 and TRBJ2-3, the full variable domain reads DSGVTQTPKHLITATGQRVTLRCSPRSGDLSVYWYQQSLDQGLQFLIQYYNGEERAKGNILERFSAQQFPDLHSELNLSSLELGDSALYFCASSVDGAPEDTQYFGPGTRLTVL.

For this clone: The CDR3 does not close with the conserved phenylalanine or tryptophan, likely indicating a read error. This sequence joins TRBV4-3 and TRBJ1-1; tentatively, D is TRBD1 (6 bases). Trimming removed 4 bases at V and 7 bases at J, with 10 bases between. Germline lookup yields CDR1 LGHNA and CDR2 YSLEER. This CDR3 spans 12 amino acids. The CDR3: CASSLAGHEAFL. The CDR3 nucleotides read TGCGCCAGCAGCCTAGCGGGACATGAAGCTTTCCTT.

The V gene is TRBV10-3, the J gene TRBJ1-3; D gene unclear. The germline V gene has CDR1 ENHRY and CDR2 SYGVKD. The ends were cut back, 0 bases at V and 0 bases at J, with 9 bases in the middle. The CDR3 consists of 16 residues. In DNA, the CDR3 is TGTGCCATCAGTGAGTCGGGAGGGCTCTCTGGAAACACCATATATTTT. Translating it yields CAISESGGLSGNTIYF.

V gene TRBV4-1 combines with J gene TRBJ2-5; 8 bases are shared with TRBD2. V trimming: 4 bases; J trimming: 4 bases; junction bases outside the gene matches: 11. The CDR3 consists of 16 residues. CDR1 is MGHRA and CDR2 is YSYEKL in the germline V gene. The CDR3 coding sequence is TGCGCCAGCAGCCTCCAACCCTCGGGGGGGCTAGAGACCCAGTACTTC. Its translation: CASSLQPSGGLETQYF.

V and J are TRBV6-6 and TRBJ2-3; D gene uncertain. The CDR3 is 13 amino acids. Germline V lookup: CDR1 MNHNY, CDR2 SVGAGI (reference sequence). V lost 7 bases to trimming and J lost 4 bases, with 12 bases between them. The CDR3 nucleotides are TGTGCCAGCACCTCCTACCGGGCAGATACGCAGTATTTT. It codes for CASTSYRADTQYF.

The chain has TRBV4-2 and TRBJ1-1; TRBD1 matches 7 bases. The V and J ends lost 4 bases and 3 bases, in that order; junction bases with no gene match: 8. The CDR3 loop spans 15 amino acids. CDR1 LGHNA and CDR2 YNFKEQ come from the germline V gene. The CDR3 DNA reads as TGTGCCAGCAGCCGAGACAGGGATCGGGACACTGAAGCTTTCTTT. Translation: CASSRDRDRDTEAFF.

This clone appeared once. The V gene is TRBV27, the J gene TRBJ1-2; D not resolved. The CDR3 runs 12 residues. The V end was cut by 7 bases, the J end by 8 bases, with 14 bases between. In germline, CDR1 is MNHEY, CDR2 SMNVEV (reference sequence). CDR3 sequence reads: CASKGWARGYTF. The CDR3 DNA reads TGTGCCAGCAAAGGATGGGCAAGAGGCTACACCTTC.

CDR3 DNA sequence: TGTGCCAGCAGTTATGGGGGCTTGGCTTTCTTT. It specifies CASSYGGLAFF. V is TRBV6-5 and J is TRBJ1-1; the D gene is possibly TRBD1 (6 bases). Trimming pared 3 bases from V and 11 bases from J, leaving 10 bases between. CDR3 size: 11 residues. The germline V gene has CDR1 MNHEY and CDR2 SVGAGI.

The chain joins TRBV11-2 to TRBJ1-4; the D is unclear. The CDR3 totals 15 residues. With 5 bases removed from V and 5 bases from J, the gap between germline ends came to 15 bases. Germline-derived CDR1 and CDR2 are SGHAT and FQNNGV. CDR3 protein: CASSHPTGGNEKLFF. CDR3 nucleotide sequence: TGTGCCAGCAGCCACCCCACCGGAGGGAATGAAAAACTGTTTTTT.

This chain connects TRBV2 to TRBJ2-7; tentatively, D is TRBD1 (5 bases). Germline loops: CDR1 SNHLY, CDR2 FYNNEI. The V and J ends lost 4 bases and 2 bases respectively, with 12 bases between them. This CDR3 has 14 residues. CDR3 region: CASSGQLPPYEQYF. The CDR3 DNA reads as TGTGCCAGCAGTGGACAGCTACCCCCCTACGAGCAGTACTTC. The full variable domain, completed using reference TRBV2 and TRBJ2-7, is EPEVTQTPSHQVTQMGQEVILRCVPISNHLYFYWYRQILGQKVEFLVSFYNNEISEKSEIFDDQFSVERPDGSNFTLKIRSTKLEDSAMYFCASSGQLPPYEQYFGPGTRLTVT.

This clone is a singleton in its sample. The J gene is TRBJ2-2, the V gene TRBV6-4, with D unclear. V lost 0 bases and J 6 bases, leaving 8 bases between the germline ends. CDR3 length: 14 amino acids. In germline, CDR1 is MRHNA, CDR2 SNTAGT. CDR3 residues: CASSDSPLSGELFF. The CDR3 nucleotides are TGTGCCAGCAGTGACTCGCCTCTATCCGGGGAGCTGTTTTTT.

J is TRBJ1-1 and V is TRBV6-5; 7 bases are a match to TRBD1. This CDR3 is built from 14 residues. V lost 5 bases, J lost 10 bases, and 13 bases stayed unmatched. The V gene's germline CDR1 is MNHEY and CDR2 SVGAGI. DNA of the CDR3: TGTGCCAGCAGTCCGACCGGGACAGAGGACGTAGCTTTCTTT. This sequence encodes CASSPTGTEDVAFF.

This rearrangement joins TRBV18 to TRBJ2-5; 14 bases line up with TRBD2. Trimming took 1 base from V and 5 from J; bases not matched to a gene: 9. CDR3 length: 18 residues. In germline, CDR1 is KGHSH, CDR2 LQKENI. For the CDR3, the DNA is TGTGCCAGCTCACCACTCCTGGGGACTAGCGGGGGAATTGAGACCCAGTACTTC. This sequence encodes CASSPLLGTSGGIETQYF.

The chain couples TRBV4-2 to TRBJ1-3, with 7 bases that match TRBD1. V trimming: 4 bases; J trimming: 0 bases; junction bases outside the gene matches: 21. This CDR3 region has 21 residues. From germline, CDR1 is LGHNA and CDR2 YNFKEQ. The CDR3 DNA reads TGTGCCAGCAGCCCCTATCACAGACACTTGGGACAGTCCTACTCTGGAAACACCATATATTTT. Residues: CASSPYHRHLGQSYSGNTIYF.

This clone showed up just a few times. The J gene is TRBJ2-7, the V gene TRBV6-5, with D perhaps matching TRBD1 (5 bases). This CDR3 contains 12 residues. With 7 bases removed from V and 5 bases from J, the gap between germline ends came to 12 bases. The germline CDR1 and CDR2 sequences are MNHEY and SVGAGI. This chain's CDR3 is CASTFRVDEQYF. CDR3 DNA sequence: TGTGCCAGCACCTTCAGGGTGGACGAGCAGTACTTC.

This chain joins TRBV30 and TRBJ1-1; TRBD1 is a possible D gene (6 bases). Germline lookup yields CDR1 GTSNPN and CDR2 SVGIG (reference sequence). This CDR3 has 13 amino acids. The V end was cut by 0 bases, the J end by 3 bases, with 8 bases between. In nucleotides, the CDR3 is TGTGCCTGGAGTGTGGACAGATACACTGAAGCTTTCTTT. Translation: CAWSVDRYTEAFF.

This chain links TRBV6-1 with TRBJ2-5; TRBD2 agrees at 12 bases. Trimming cost V 8 bases and J 5 bases; bases outside gene matches: 6. The V gene's germline CDR1 is MNHNS and CDR2 SASEGT. This CDR3 comprises 14 residues. The CDR3 DNA reads as TGTGCCAGCGGGCCTAGCGGGGGGGCTGAGACCCAGTACTTC. Its translation: CASGPSGGAETQYF.

The chain joins TRBV6-5 to TRBJ2-1, with D perhaps matching TRBD2 (6 bases). With 0 bases removed from V and 2 bases from J, the gap between germline ends came to 11 bases. Looked up from germline, CDR1 is MNHEY and CDR2 is SVGAGI. The CDR3 covers 16 residues. The CDR3 sequence: CASSYSAGEAYNEQFF. The DNA for the CDR3 is TGTGCCAGCAGTTACTCCGCCGGGGAGGCCTACAATGAGCAGTTCTTC.

This sequence joins TRBV6-5 and TRBJ2-7; no reliable D call. The V end lost 7 bases, the J end lost 3 bases, and 10 bases lay between the germline ends. From germline, CDR1 is MNHEY and CDR2 SVGAGI. CDR3 length: 12 residues. CDR3 amino acids: CASTPNHYEQYF. Written as DNA, the CDR3 is TGTGCCAGCACCCCTAATCACTACGAGCAGTACTTC.

The V call is TRBV30, the J call TRBJ2-3, with TRBD1 identical over 11 bases. The CDR3 sequence is 17 residues long. With V trimmed by 5 bases and J by 5 bases, 15 bases remained unmatched. From germline, CDR1 is GTSNPN and CDR2 SVGIG (reference sequence). The CDR3, as DNA: TGTGCCTGGTATGCCAAAACCGGGACAGGGGGGAGAGATACGCAGTATTTT. Protein sequence: CAWYAKTGTGGRDTQYF.

This clone has only a few counts. This CDR3 reads CASTGGRLNTGELFF. CDR3 nucleotides: TGTGCCAGCACCGGGGGACGGTTGAACACCGGGGAGCTGTTTTTT. This chain connects TRBV2 to TRBJ2-2; possibly TRBD2 for D (6 bases). The ends were cut back, 7 bases at V and 1 base at J, with 13 bases in the middle. The CDR3 spans 15 residues. Germline loops: CDR1 SNHLY, CDR2 FYNNEI.

This clone was seen a few times. V is TRBV19 and J is TRBJ1-6, with 8 bases aligning to TRBD1. The CDR3 contains 14 residues. V lost 1 base to trimming and J lost 9 bases; unmatched junction nucleotides: 2. CDR1 and CDR2 (germline): LNHDA, SQIVND (reference sequence). The CDR3 loop is CASSIGDRFSPLHF. Here the CDR3 DNA reads TGTGCCAGTAGTATAGGGGACAGGTTTTCACCCCTCCACTTT.

For this clone: One junction end does not reproduce the germline sequence, and a read error may be involved. In DNA form, the CDR3 reads TGTTCCAGCAGCTTAGGGGGCAGTGGCTACACCTTC. Its protein product is CSSSLGGSGYTF. V gene TRBV7-9 combines with J gene TRBJ1-2; the match to TRBD1 covers 7 bases. Per the germline V gene, CDR1 is SEHNR and CDR2 is FQNEAQ (reference sequence). The CDR3 runs to 12 residues.

CDR3 sequence reads: CASSDSMQETQYF. The CDR3 coding sequence is TGTGCCAGCAGCGACAGTATGCAAGAGACCCAGTACTTC. This sequence joins TRBV5-6 and TRBJ2-5; possibly TRBD1 for D (5 bases). Germline-derived CDR1 and CDR2 are SGHDT and YYEEEE. V was pared by 4 bases and J by 2 bases, with 9 bases between. This CDR3 comprises 13 residues.

This clone came up a few times. The chain carries TRBV5-6 and TRBJ1-1; D possibly corresponds to TRBD1 (5 bases). The CDR3 loop spans 12 amino acids. The germline V gene encodes CDR1 SGHDT and CDR2 YYEEEE. Trimming left V 1 base short and J 9 bases short, with 10 bases between. The CDR3 DNA follows: TGTGCCAGCAGCTTGTTGGGGGGTAAAGCTTTCTTT. It encodes CASSLLGGKAFF. The full variable domain, completed using reference TRBV5-6 and TRBJ1-1, is DAGVTQSPTHLIKTRGQQVTLRCSPKSGHDTVSWYQQALGQGPQFIFQYYEEEERQRGNFPDRFSGHQFPNYSSELNVNALLLGDSALYLCASSLLGGKAFFGQGTRLTVV.

The genes are TRBV29-1 and TRBJ2-6; D call uncertain. The CDR3 is 12 residues long. V was pared by 6 bases and J by 1 base, with 4 bases between. The germline CDR1 and CDR2 sequences are SQVTM and ANQGSEA. The CDR3 DNA reads as TGCAGCGTCAGGTCTGGGGCCAACGTCCTGACTTTC. Protein: CSVRSGANVLTF.

The V call is TRBV4-1, the J call TRBJ2-5; tentative D call: TRBD1 (6 bases). V gave up 0 bases and J gave up 0 bases, with 14 bases separating them. There are 17 residues in the CDR3. CDR1 and CDR2 (germline): MGHRA, YSYEKL. CDR3: CASSQDTSRGYQETQYF. DNA of the CDR3: TGCGCCAGCAGCCAAGATACCTCAAGGGGGTACCAAGAGACCCAGTACTTC.

The rearrangement links TRBV5-1 to TRBJ2-3; D not resolved. Germline assignment: CDR1 SGHRS and CDR2 YFSETQ. The germline V and J ends were trimmed by 4 bases and 6 bases, with 6 bases remaining between them. This CDR3 has 11 amino acids. The CDR3 coding sequence is TGCGCCAGCAGCCTAGAGGATACGCAGTATTTT. Translated: CASSLEDTQYF. The entire variable domain, with the rest obtained from reference TRBV5-1 and TRBJ2-3, is as follows: KAGVTQTPRYLIKTRGQQVTLSCSPISGHRSVSWYQQTPGQGLQFLFEYFSETQRNKGNFPGRFSGRQFSNSRSEMNVSTLELGDSALYLCASSLEDTQYFGPGTRLTVL.